The 14 T cell receptor beta chains listed next were all sequenced from one sample in a study of human T cells and chemical hapten exposure. TCRdb re-analysed the RACE reads in MiXCR, keeping a single row per CDR3 protein. The repertoire has tens of thousands of distinct CDR3 sequences, roughly 10% of them found once; the top ten carry around 4.4%. The time point here: patch test 1, 2 weeks after DPC sensitization. As for treatment: therapeutic diphenylcyclopropenone sensitization with weekly scalp DPC. The material was whole blood, obtained in connection with sensitization to the hapten diphenylcyclopropenone (DPC). These receptor sequences come from a woman aged 50 to 60 with alopecia areata. Some clones in this sample may be carry-over from other donors' samples.

The CDR3 DNA reads TGCGCCAGCAGCTTGACCACCCCTCGGGGTCCTGGTGCTAGCACAGATACGCAGTATTTT. This sequence encodes CASSLTTPRGPGASTDTQYF. The V call is TRBV5-1, the J call TRBJ2-3; TRBD2 is a possible D gene (5 bases). CDR3 length: 20 residues. V lost 1 base to trimming and J lost 0 bases, with 24 bases between them. Per germline, CDR1 SGHRS and CDR2 YFSETQ.

This clonotype was counted between two and nine times. As DNA, the CDR3 is TGTGCCAGCAGCTTCCAGGGGGGCACAGGTCAGCCCCAGCATTTT. Translating gives CASSFQGGTGQPQHF. The rearrangement uses TRBV7-2 and TRBJ1-5; 7 nucleotides line up with TRBD1. The CDR3 has 15 residues. From germline, CDR1 is SGHTA and CDR2 FQGNSA. V was clipped by 3 bases and J by 6 bases; unmatched bases: 8.

This clonotype was detected a few times. The chain combines TRBV18 with TRBJ2-5; D uncertain. Trimming removed 3 bases from V and 0 bases from J, with 5 bases in between. The CDR3 runs to 13 residues. Germline CDR1 reads KGHSH; CDR2 reads LQKENI. In nucleotides, the CDR3 is TGTGCCAGCTCACCCCTCAACCAAGAGACCCAGTACTTC. Translated: CASSPLNQETQYF.

The CDR3 sequence is CASSLQAAEAFF. The CDR3 region has the DNA TGTGCCAGCAGTCTACAGGCAGCTGAAGCTTTCTTT. The chain is built from TRBV11-2 and TRBJ1-1, with D possibly being TRBD1 (5 bases). CDR3 length: 12 residues. CDR1 and CDR2 from the germline V gene are SGHAT and FQNNGV. The V and J ends lost 6 bases and 6 bases respectively, with 11 bases between them.

Only a few counts were recorded for this clonotype. At one of its ends the junction is not consistent with the germline gene, which may arise from a read error. In DNA form, the CDR3 reads TGTGCCAGCAGCGTAGATCGGCTCACATATACGCAGTATTTT. Translation: CASSVDRLTYTQYF. The rearrangement uses TRBV9 and TRBJ2-3; no clear D gene. CDR1 and CDR2 (germline): SGDLS, YYNGEE. This CDR3 contains 14 residues.

Only a few counts were recorded for this clonotype. The rearrangement joins TRBV11-3 to TRBJ2-7, with 7 bases fitting TRBD1. This CDR3 region has 13 residues. Germline V gene data show CDR1 as SGHNT and CDR2 as YENEEA. V lost 4 bases and J lost 3; bases outside the gene matches: 3. CDR3 nucleotide sequence: TGTGCCAGCAGCTACCGGGACAGCTACGAGCAGTACTTC. Translation: CASSYRDSYEQYF.

The gene calls are TRBV9 and TRBJ2-2; D gene ambiguous. CDR1 SGDLS and CDR2 YYNGEE come from the germline V gene. The V and J ends lost 2 bases and 6 bases respectively, with 17 bases between them. There are 16 residues in the CDR3. The CDR3 nucleotides are TGTGCCAGCAGCGTCGTGACTGGCCAGCGAGCCGGGGAGCTGTTTTTT. It yields the protein CASSVVTGQRAGELFF.

This clonotype was found many times. V is TRBV12-3 or TRBV12-4 and J is TRBJ2-1, with D hard to call. The CDR3 loop spans 13 amino acids. The V end lost 7 bases, the J end lost 4 bases, and 11 bases lay between the germline ends. This CDR3 is CASMVSSYNEQFF. In DNA, the CDR3 is TGTGCCAGCATGGTATCCTCTTACAATGAGCAGTTCTTC.

This clonotype showed up many times. The chain recombines TRBV20-1 with TRBJ1-6; TRBD1 is a possible D gene (5 bases). V dropped 1 base and J dropped 10 bases, with 14 bases sitting between them. CDR1 is DFQATT, CDR2 SNEGSKA, per germline (reference sequence). The CDR3 sequence is 14 residues long. The CDR3 is CSARAAARDSPLHF. CDR3 sequence (DNA): TGCAGTGCTAGAGCTGCCGCAAGGGACTCACCCCTCCACTTT.

This clonotype has ten or more counts. This sequence joins TRBV6-6 and TRBJ2-1, with TRBD2 matching 7 bases. The germline gives CDR1 MNHNY, CDR2 SVGAGI (reference sequence). There are 13 residues in the CDR3. V lost 6 bases and J lost 4; bases outside the gene matches: 3. Written as DNA, the CDR3 is TGTGCCAGCAGCCCCGGGAGGTACAATGAGCAGTTCTTC. The encoded protein is CASSPGRYNEQFF.

This clonotype was seen more than once but under ten times. CDR3 in amino acids: CSVRDSRLEQYF. Written as DNA, the CDR3 is TGCAGCGTGAGGGACAGCCGCCTGGAGCAGTACTTC. J is TRBJ2-7 and V is TRBV29-1, with 7 bases matching TRBD1. Germline CDR1 and CDR2: SQVTM and ANQGSEA. This CDR3 is 12 amino acids long. Trimming took 6 bases from V and 7 from J; bases not matched to a gene: 9.

This clonotype was counted at least ten times. V usage is TRBV7-9 and J usage is TRBJ1-2; D perhaps matches TRBD1 (5 bases). V was clipped by 1 base and J by 7 bases, with 10 bases between them. This CDR3 has 13 residues. CDR1 and CDR2 from the germline V gene are SEHNR and FQNEAQ (reference sequence). The CDR3 bases are TGTGCCAGCAGCTTAGTAGGGGTTTCTGGCTACACCTTC. The encoded protein is CASSLVGVSGYTF. Filled out from reference TRBV7-9 and TRBJ1-2, the complete variable domain reads DTGVSQNPRHKITKRGQNVTFRCDPISEHNRLYWYRQTLGQGPEFLTYFQNEAQLEKSRLLSDRFSAERPKGSFSTLEIQRTEQGDSAMYLCASSLVGVSGYTFGSGTRLTVV.

The gene calls are TRBV7-9 and TRBJ1-1; D perhaps matches TRBD1 (5 bases). V lost 3 bases, J lost 1 base, and 12 bases lay in between. The germline V gene encodes CDR1 SEHNR and CDR2 FQNEAQ (reference sequence). This CDR3 has 15 amino acids. CDR3 region: CASSFAGGQNTEAFF. Here the CDR3 DNA reads TGTGCCAGCAGCTTTGCCGGAGGACAGAACACTGAAGCTTTCTTT.

This rearrangement joins TRBV5-4 to TRBJ2-1; 8 nucleotides line up with TRBD1. With V trimmed by 4 bases and J by 9 bases, 9 bases remained unmatched. This CDR3 is built from 14 residues. From germline, CDR1 is SGHNT and CDR2 YYREEE (reference sequence). The CDR3 loop is CASSTGQVGAEQFF. CDR3 DNA: TGTGCCAGCAGCACGGGACAGGTGGGAGCTGAGCAGTTCTTC.